These 7 T cell receptor beta chains were all obtained from the same sample, sequenced in a study of identical twins. TCRdb called the 5' RACE reads again in MiXCR, with one record for every CDR3 protein. The repertoire has about 660,000 distinct CDR3 sequences, around 8.3% of them found once; the top ten carry approximately 0.94%. This same sample was also taken into another study, of yellow fever vaccine responses in identical twins.

Source material: PBMCs. Every receptor here comes from a woman between 18 and 30 years old in good health.

This chain connects TRBV6-2 or TRBV6-3 to TRBJ2-3; TRBD2 matches at 9 bases. The CDR3 runs to 21 residues. Germline CDR1 and CDR2: MNHEY and SVGEGT. Trimming took 0 bases from V and 2 from J; bases not matched to a gene: 18. The CDR3 sequence is CASSYSLDRSGGPADTDTQYF. For the CDR3, the DNA is TGTGCCAGCAGTTACTCTCTGGATCGGAGCGGGGGGCCGGCTGACACAGATACGCAGTATTTT.

This clonotype was detected ten times or more. The J gene is TRBJ2-3, the V gene TRBV20-1, with 12 nucleotides matching TRBD2. This CDR3 has 16 amino acids. V trimming: 6 bases; J trimming: 6 bases; junction bases outside the gene matches: 13. Germline V lookup: CDR1 DFQATT, CDR2 SNEGSKA (reference sequence). The CDR3 spells CSARRGLAGGVDTQYF. DNA for the CDR3: TGCAGTGCCCGCCGGGGGCTAGCGGGAGGGGTTGATACGCAGTATTTT.

There are many counts of this clonotype. This chain connects TRBV5-1 to TRBJ2-1; TRBD1 is a possible D gene (5 bases). The CDR3 spans 19 residues. V lost 0 bases, J lost 0 bases, and 19 bases lay in between. The germline V gene has CDR1 SGHRS and CDR2 YFSETQ. The CDR3 DNA is TGCGCCAGCAGCTTGGCCCCTCAGGGTTTGTATAGCTCCTACAATGAGCAGTTCTTC. As protein: CASSLAPQGLYSSYNEQFF.

This clonotype was recorded at least ten times. This rearrangement joins TRBV12-3 or TRBV12-4 to TRBJ1-3; D is undetermined. CDR3 length equals 15 residues. The V gene lost 0 bases and the J gene lost 2 bases, with 8 bases spanning the gap. CDR3 bases: TGTGCCAGCAGTTTAGCCCGGATCCCTGGAAACACCATATATTTT. As protein: CASSLARIPGNTIYF.

The CDR3 bases are TGTGCCATCACCCCCCCACGGGAAAGCGGGAGTGGGGACACCGGGGAGCTGTTTTTT. It translates to CAITPPRESGSGDTGELFF. The rearrangement joins TRBV10-3 to TRBJ2-2; TRBD2 agrees at 8 bases. The CDR3 length is 19 residues. Unmatched junction bases numbered 19, after V lost 7 bases and J lost 3 bases. Germline V gene lookup returns CDR1 ENHRY and CDR2 SYGVKD.

This clonotype was found many times. The rearrangement joins TRBV5-4 to TRBJ2-1; D gene ambiguous. V was pared by 4 bases and J by 5 bases, with 13 bases between. The CDR3 totals 14 residues. Germline CDR1 and CDR2: SGHNT and YYREEE (reference sequence). The CDR3 region has the DNA TGTGCCAGCAGCCCCGAGGCGTCTAACAATGAGCAGTTCTTC. Translated: CASSPEASNNEQFF.

The gene calls are TRBV12-3 or TRBV12-4 and TRBJ2-7, with 8 bases aligning to TRBD1. The CDR3 runs to 15 residues. The V segment lost 5 bases and the J segment 2 bases; nucleotides outside the gene matches: 8. CDR3 sequence reads: CASSRSQGGPYEQYF. CDR3 coding DNA: TGTGCCAGCAGTCGTTCACAGGGGGGCCCCTACGAGCAGTACTTC.